This is a list of T cell receptor beta chains from one sample in a study of cytomegalovirus exposure and HLA in healthy donors. TCRdb's copy holds only in-frame clones and misses some; the assay was immunoSEQ multiplex PCR. This sample carries about 140,000 clones, around 79% of them seen once, and the ten largest clones take around 3.7%. Sequences were obtained from PBMCs. Source of these receptors: a male donor in good health and CMV-seronegative. Both conserved end residues are part of each CDR3. The D gene is left open where the match is weak. The size field is filled for only some rows; it gives once, few, many or a size class.

CASSQPNRGPGNTIYF | TGTGCCAGTAGCCAACCGAACAGGGGACCTGGAAACACCATATATTTT | TRBJ1-3 | TRBV19 | TRBD1 | -
CAISRGGPGAGNQPQHF | TGTGCCATCAGCCGCGGGGGGCCGGGAGCGGGCAATCAGCCCCAGCATTTT | TRBJ1-5 | TRBV10-3 | - | -
CASSPETGLVYEQYF | TGCGCCAGCAGTCCCGAGACAGGTCTCGTCTACGAGCAGTACTTC | TRBJ2-7 | TRBV23-1 | - | -
CASSLSGLPQETQYF | TGTGCCAGCAGTTTATCGGGGCTGCCTCAAGAGACCCAGTACTTC | TRBJ2-5 | TRBV27 | - | -
CASLRGGQRTQYF | TGTGCCAGCCTCCGGGGAGGTCAGAGGACCCAGTACTTC | TRBJ2-5 | TRBV6-6 | - | -
CASTSPGGPSYEQYF | TGTGCCAGCACCTCTCCGGGGGGGCCCTCCTACGAGCAGTACTTC | TRBJ2-7 | TRBV28 | TRBD2 | -
CASSSHQGGIGSPLHF | TGTGCCAGCAGTTCCCACCAGGGAGGGATAGGATCACCCCTCCACTTT | TRBJ1-6 | TRBV27 | - | few
CATSRDMGQDFYGYTF | TGTGCCACCAGCAGAGATATGGGACAGGACTTCTATGGCTACACCTTC | TRBJ1-2 | TRBV15 | TRBD1 | -
CASSYSVVSNQPQHF | TGTGCCAGCAGTTACTCGGTAGTTTCGAATCAGCCCCAGCATTTT | TRBJ1-5 | TRBV6-5 | - | once
CSSSFPPGLIYEQYF | TGTTCCAGCAGTTTTCCTCCCGGACTCATCTACGAGCAGTACTTC | TRBJ2-7 | TRBV7-9 | - | -